These 19 T cell receptor beta chains originate from one sample sequenced in a study of blood T cell repertoires in COVID-19 (TCRdb year 2020). The protocol used for the library was the immunoSEQ multiplex PCR assay. Sourced from immuneACCESS, this table was stored by TCRdb with only in-frame sequences that have V and J called. A share of the clones is absent; for the studies checked, an unresolved V gene accounts for under half, and the remainder has no known explanation. The sample has around 71,000 clones on record, roughly 83% of them singletons. Roughly 27% of the sample lies in the top ten. The sequenced sample was peripheral blood. The source is a man aged 65-85 years with acute or convalescent COVID-19.

This clone was detected once. J is TRBJ1-1 and V is TRBV6-5; D is perhaps TRBD1 (5 bases). Germline V gene lookup returns CDR1 MNHEY and CDR2 SVGAGI. This CDR3 has 14 amino acids. V was cut by 2 bases and J by 0 bases, with 7 bases left in between. CDR3 sequence (DNA): TGTGCCAGCAGTTACCGGGGGATGAACACTGAAGCTTTCTTT. Amino acid sequence: CASSYRGMNTEAFF.

V gene TRBV7-3 combines with J gene TRBJ2-1, with 11 bases lining up with TRBD2. J gave up 0 bases and V 2 bases, and 3 bases lay outside the gene matches. The germline V gene encodes CDR1 SGHTA and CDR2 FQGTGA. CDR3 length: 17 residues. CDR3 bases: TGTGCCAGCAGCTTATTAGCGGGAGGGAGCTCCTACAATGAGCAGTTCTTC. It translates to CASSLLAGGSSYNEQFF.

The chain couples TRBV29-1 to TRBJ1-2, with D perhaps matching TRBD1 (6 bases). The germline CDR1 and CDR2 sequences are SQVTM and ANQGSEA. The CDR3 totals 13 residues. Deletions cut 7 bases from V and 3 bases from J, with 15 bases between. The CDR3 protein is CSARSRGDYGYTF. The CDR3, as DNA: TGCAGCGCGCGGAGCAGGGGCGACTATGGCTACACCTTC.

The V call is TRBV29-1, the J call TRBJ1-1, with D perhaps matching TRBD1 (5 bases). CDR3 size: 13 residues. V was cut by 4 bases and J by 1 base, with 10 bases left in between. Looked up from germline, CDR1 is SQVTM and CDR2 is ANQGSEA. The CDR3 DNA sequence: TGCAGCGTTGGCGTCGGGGGGAACACTGAAGCTTTCTTT. It codes for CSVGVGGNTEAFF.

V and J are TRBV9 and TRBJ2-7; D is undetermined. CDR3 length: 16 amino acids. Trimming took off 0 bases at V and 0 bases at J, with 13 bases between the two ends. Germline V gene data show CDR1 as SGDLS and CDR2 as YYNGEE. The DNA of the CDR3 is TGTGCCAGCAGCGTAGATGAGCGCCAGAGCTCCTACGAGCAGTACTTC. Protein sequence: CASSVDERQSSYEQYF.

This chain links TRBV7-3 with TRBJ2-6; TRBD1 matches at 10 bases. V was pared by 6 bases and J by 0 bases, with 14 bases of the junction left unmatched. Germline values: CDR1 SGHTA, CDR2 FQGTGA. This CDR3 region has 20 residues. The CDR3 sequence: CASSSTGTGATSSGANVLTF. The CDR3 nucleotides are TGTGCCAGCAGTTCAACCGGGACAGGGGCAACAAGCTCTGGGGCCAACGTCCTGACTTTC.

The chain combines TRBV5-1 with TRBJ1-1, with D unresolved. The CDR3 is 15 residues long. In germline, CDR1 is SGHRS, CDR2 YFSETQ. Trimming took off 3 bases at V and 1 base at J, with 13 bases between the two ends. The CDR3 protein is CASSSSLAENTEAFF. DNA of the CDR3: TGCGCCAGCAGCTCCTCTCTAGCTGAGAACACTGAAGCTTTCTTT.

The chain employs TRBV5-1 and TRBJ1-2; 7 bases are a match to TRBD1. Trimming removed 7 bases from V and 3 bases from J; junction bases left unmatched: 15. The CDR3 consists of 16 residues. CDR1 is SGHRS and CDR2 is YFSETQ in the germline V gene. The DNA for the CDR3 is TGCGCCAGCGGGGGACAGCCTAGGAGAACCTACTATGGCTACACCTTC. It yields the protein CASGGQPRRTYYGYTF.

The CDR3 spells CASSLGQLYEQYF. As DNA, the CDR3 is TGTGCCAGCAGTTTAGGACAGCTTTACGAGCAGTACTTC. The chain links TRBV6-5 to TRBJ2-7; tentative D call: TRBD1 (6 bases). The CDR3 contains 13 residues. Germline CDR1 reads MNHEY; CDR2 reads SVGAGI. The V and J ends lost 4 bases and 4 bases respectively, with 11 bases between them.

This chain uses TRBV5-1 with TRBJ2-1; TRBD2 might be the D (5 bases). The V end was cut by 0 bases, the J end by 5 bases, with 12 bases between. Germline assignment: CDR1 SGHRS and CDR2 YFSETQ. The CDR3 runs 15 residues. The DNA for the CDR3 is TGCGCCAGCAGCTTGGGAACCGGACTCCACAATGAGCAGTTCTTC. Encoded protein: CASSLGTGLHNEQFF.

The chain combines TRBV9 with TRBJ2-2; D remains ambiguous. CDR3 length: 17 residues. V was cut by 2 bases and J by 0 bases, with 14 bases left in between. Germline CDR1 is SGDLS and CDR2 is YYNGEE. The CDR3 loop reads CASSVSLAPPNTGELFF. CDR3 nucleotides: TGTGCCAGCAGCGTCTCCCTGGCCCCCCCGAACACCGGGGAGCTGTTTTTT. The full variable domain, in which reference TRBV9 and TRBJ2-2 provide the parts outside the CDR3, is DSGVTQTPKHLITATGQRVTLRCSPRSGDLSVYWYQQSLDQGLQFLIQYYNGEERAKGNILERFSAQQFPDLHSELNLSSLELGDSALYFCASSVSLAPPNTGELFFGEGSRLTVL.

This chain links TRBV12-5 with TRBJ2-5; D is perhaps TRBD2 (5 bases). CDR1 and CDR2 from the germline V gene are LGHNT and FRNRAP. The CDR3 extends over 15 amino acids. V was pared by 5 bases and J by 2 bases, with 15 bases between. In nucleotides, the CDR3 is TGTGCTAGTGGTCCACGGGAAAACAGACAAGAGACCCAGTACTTC. Amino acids: CASGPRENRQETQYF. The entire variable domain, with the rest obtained from reference TRBV12-5 and TRBJ2-5, is as follows: DARVTQTPRHKVTEMGQEVTMRCQPILGHNTVFWYRQTMMQGLELLAYFRNRAPLDDSGMPKDRFSAEMPDATLATLKIQPSEPRDSAVYFCASGPRENRQETQYFGPGTRLLVL.

The chain carries TRBV29-1 and TRBJ1-1; D unclear. CDR3 size: 12 residues. Trimming left V 7 bases short and J 1 base short, with 10 bases between. In germline, CDR1 is SQVTM, CDR2 ANQGSEA. This CDR3 is CSAQKPNTEAFF. DNA of the CDR3: TGCAGCGCCCAGAAACCGAACACTGAAGCTTTCTTT.

This clone was counted once. The genes are TRBV6-2 or TRBV6-3 and TRBJ2-6; the match to TRBD2 covers 7 bases. CDR1 MNHEY and CDR2 SVGEGT come from the germline V gene. The CDR3 runs 19 residues. The trim removed 1 base at V and 2 bases at J, leaving 11 bases unmatched. The CDR3 loop is CASSYWGGTRSAGANVLTF. The DNA of the CDR3 is TGTGCCAGCAGTTACTGGGGGGGTACTAGATCTGCTGGGGCCAACGTCCTGACTTTC.

CDR3 coding DNA: TGTGCCAGCAGCCAAGGGGACTACCTCACAGATACGCAGTATTTT. As protein: CASSQGDYLTDTQYF. The genes are TRBV3-1 (or the pseudogene TRBV3-2) and TRBJ2-3; 7 bases fit TRBD2. J was trimmed by 2 bases and V by 1 base; bases with no gene match: 3. The CDR3 extends over 15 amino acids. CDR1 is LGHDT, CDR2 YNNKEL, per germline (reference sequence).

This clone was counted at least ten times. V is TRBV29-1 and J is TRBJ1-4; the D gene is possibly TRBD1 (5 bases). Trimming cost V 8 bases and J 10 bases, with 14 bases left between them. Per the germline V gene, CDR1 is SQVTM and CDR2 is ANQGSEA. The CDR3 has 11 amino acids. The CDR3 is CSTWGGGKLFF. The CDR3 coding sequence is TGCAGCACTTGGGGCGGTGGAAAACTGTTTTTT.

The rearrangement links TRBV7-8 to TRBJ2-3; a possible D gene is TRBD2 (7 bases). The germline V gene has CDR1 SGHVS and CDR2 FQNEAQ. This CDR3 has 13 amino acids. The V and J ends lost 7 bases and 6 bases respectively, with 14 bases between them. CDR3 nucleotides: TGTGCCAGCACGGCTCGGGGGGCGGATACGCAGTATTTT. Translation gives CASTARGADTQYF.

The chain joins TRBV3-1 (or the pseudogene TRBV3-2) to TRBJ2-3; a weak D match, TRBD2 (5 bases). The CDR3 extends over 15 amino acids. Trimming cost V 0 bases and J 1 base, with 8 bases left between them. Germline V gene sequence: CDR1 LGHDT, CDR2 YNNKEL (reference sequence). CDR3 sequence (DNA): TGTGCCAGCAGCCAAGAGAGGGCAGGCACAGATACGCAGTATTTT. Translated: CASSQERAGTDTQYF.

V gene TRBV7-9 combines with J gene TRBJ1-1; D might be TRBD1 (6 bases). This CDR3 spans 14 amino acids. Trimming took off 2 bases at V and 3 bases at J, with 10 bases between the two ends. CDR1 SEHNR and CDR2 FQNEAQ come from the germline V gene (reference sequence). CDR3 protein: CASSLQGRDTEAFF. The CDR3 coding sequence is TGTGCCAGCAGCTTACAGGGGAGGGACACTGAAGCTTTCTTT. The variable domain in full, with the rest retrieved from reference TRBV7-9 and TRBJ1-1, is DTGVSQNPRHKITKRGQNVTFRCDPISEHNRLYWYRQTLGQGPEFLTYFQNEAQLEKSRLLSDRFSAERPKGSFSTLEIQRTEQGDSAMYLCASSLQGRDTEAFFGQGTRLTVV.